Following are 14 T cell receptor beta chains from one sample sequenced in a study of blood T cell repertoires in COVID-19. The assay was immunoSEQ multiplex PCR, and TCRdb's table has in-frame clones only and misses some. In the table there are around 500,000 clones, roughly 90% of which are singletons. The sequenced sample consisted of PBMCs or T cells enriched from blood (not recorded which). These receptors all stem from a woman aged 40 to 50 who had recovered from COVID-19.

This chain connects TRBV24-1 to TRBJ2-7; 9 bases line up with TRBD1. J was trimmed by 6 bases and V by 6 bases; bases with no gene match: 11. Germline loops: CDR1 KGHDR, CDR2 SFDVKD. CDR3 length: 15 residues. CDR3 sequence: CATSTPGTGSSEQYF. CDR3 coding DNA: TGTGCCACCAGTACGCCCGGGACAGGGAGTTCCGAGCAGTACTTC.

J is TRBJ1-2 and V is TRBV5-1; 7 positions match TRBD1. CDR3 length: 13 residues. From germline, CDR1 is SGHRS and CDR2 YFSETQ. Losses at the gene ends were 2 bases for V and 6 bases for J; bases not matched to a gene: 4. The CDR3 reads CASSFDRADGYTF. In DNA form, the CDR3 reads TGCGCCAGCAGCTTCGACAGGGCCGATGGCTACACCTTC.

This clone has a handful of counts. The chain employs TRBV5-1 and TRBJ2-3; maybe TRBD1 (5 bases). V was shortened by 4 bases and J by 1 base, with 16 bases between the two germline ends. The V gene's germline CDR1 is SGHRS and CDR2 YFSETQ. The CDR3 runs to 16 residues. In DNA form, the CDR3 reads TGCGCCAGCAGCCGACTGGGGCGAGTAGGCACAGATACGCAGTATTTT. This translates into CASSRLGRVGTDTQYF.

V and J are TRBV5-4 and TRBJ2-3, with D perhaps matching TRBD2 (5 bases). Trimming removed 4 bases from V and 0 bases from J, with 15 bases in between. Germline V gene data show CDR1 as SGHNT and CDR2 as YYREEE (reference sequence). This CDR3 has 16 residues. CDR3 nucleotides: TGTGCCAGCAGCAACTCCCAGCGGCTGAGCACAGATACGCAGTATTTT. Its translation: CASSNSQRLSTDTQYF.

The chain employs TRBV18 and TRBJ2-7, with 9 bases identical to TRBD1. V was pared by 4 bases and J by 3 bases, with 16 bases of the junction left unmatched. This CDR3 is built from 18 residues. Germline V gives CDR1 KGHSH, CDR2 LQKENI. CDR3: CASSLSGQGISHNYEQYF. The DNA of the CDR3 is TGTGCCAGCTCACTATCCGGACAGGGGATATCCCATAACTACGAGCAGTACTTC.

CDR3 bases: TGTGCCAGCAGCTCCCAGGCAGGGCAGGGCTATGGCTACACCTTC. Its translation: CASSSQAGQGYGYTF. This rearrangement joins TRBV9 to TRBJ1-2, with D perhaps TRBD1 (5 bases). Germline V CDR1 and CDR2: SGDLS, YYNGEE. Trimming shortened V by 4 bases and J by 4 bases, and 17 bases separated the two germline ends. The CDR3 runs to 15 residues.

V gene TRBV5-6 combines with J gene TRBJ1-5; tentative D call: TRBD1 (6 bases). Trimming took off 2 bases at V and 6 bases at J, with 12 bases between the two ends. CDR1 and CDR2 (germline): SGHDT, YYEEEE. The CDR3 sequence is 14 residues long. For the CDR3, the DNA is TGTGCCAGCAGCTTTAACAGGGTAGGTCAGCCCCAGCATTTT. This sequence encodes CASSFNRVGQPQHF.

The rearrangement joins TRBV9 to TRBJ2-1; possible D gene TRBD2, 5 bases. Between the trimmed V and J ends, which lost 4 bases and 1 base, there was a span of 12 bases. CDR1 is SGDLS, CDR2 YYNGEE, per germline. CDR3 size: 15 residues. The CDR3 coding sequence is TGTGCCAGCAGCACTCGGACGGGGTCCTACAATGAGCAGTTCTTC. Protein product: CASSTRTGSYNEQFF.

This chain uses TRBV15 with TRBJ2-7, with D perhaps TRBD1 (6 bases). The ends were cut back, 5 bases at V and 6 bases at J, with 11 bases in the middle. The CDR3 covers 12 residues. CDR1 and CDR2 from the germline V gene are LNHNV and YYDKDF (reference sequence). The CDR3 DNA reads as TGTGCCACCAGCTTAACAGGGCCCGAGCAGTACTTC. This translates into CATSLTGPEQYF.

J is TRBJ2-2 and V is TRBV7-9; 10 nucleotides match TRBD2. CDR1 is SEHNR, CDR2 FQNEAQ, per germline (reference sequence). Germline trimming cut 2 bases from V and 2 bases from J; bases unmatched to any gene: 5. The length of the CDR3 is 17 residues. CDR3 region: CASSLSGLAVNTGELFF. The CDR3 DNA is TGTGCCAGCAGCTTATCTGGACTAGCGGTAAACACCGGGGAGCTGTTTTTT.

The chain recombines TRBV5-1 with TRBJ2-3; D call uncertain. This CDR3 spans 12 amino acids. CDR1 is SGHRS, CDR2 YFSETQ, per germline. Trimming took off 4 bases at V and 0 bases at J, with 3 bases between the two ends. Written as DNA, the CDR3 is TGCGCCAGCAGCCCAAGCACAGATACGCAGTATTTT. Translating gives CASSPSTDTQYF.

The V call is TRBV18, the J call TRBJ2-1; 7 bases align to TRBD2. Germline lookup yields CDR1 KGHSH and CDR2 LQKENI. The ends lost 6 bases at V and 8 bases at J; junction bases unmatched: 19. The CDR3 is 17 residues long. This CDR3 is CASSLRAGSGIGDEQFF. The CDR3 DNA reads as TGTGCCAGCTCCCTCAGGGCAGGGAGCGGGATAGGTGATGAGCAGTTCTTC. Looking up the rest from reference TRBV18 and TRBJ2-1 gives the full variable domain: NAGVMQNPRHLVRRRGQEARLRCSPMKGHSHVYWYRQLPEEGLKFMVYLQKENIIDESGMPKERFSAEFPKEGPSILRIQQVVRGDSAAYFCASSLRAGSGIGDEQFFGPGTRLTVL.

This clone was detected only once. This chain joins TRBV24-1 and TRBJ2-1; 9 bases line up with TRBD2. Trimming removed 2 bases from V and 0 bases from J; junction bases left unmatched: 7. Germline-derived CDR1 and CDR2 are KGHDR and SFDVKD. The CDR3 length is 18 residues. CDR3 sequence (DNA): TGTGCCACCAGTGATTGGACTAGCGCGCCGAGCTCCTACAATGAGCAGTTCTTC. Amino acids: CATSDWTSAPSSYNEQFF.

The rearrangement uses TRBV12-3 or TRBV12-4 and TRBJ2-3; possible D gene TRBD1, 5 bases. V was pared by 6 bases and J by 8 bases, with 9 bases between. The CDR3 is 11 amino acids. The DNA of the CDR3 is TGTGCCAGCAGCCTAAGGGGTACGCAGTATTTT. It translates to CASSLRGTQYF.